This T cell receptor beta chain was identified during a study of T cells in Graves' hyperthyroidism and ophthalmopathy. General study points: In blood, most of the thyroid clonotypes expanded above 0.001 were also present.

Stable hyperthyroidism: no ophthalmopathy progression over 18 months of follow-up. About 10 ml fresh peripheral blood yielded the PBMCs. As regards this clonotype: What it recognizes is unknown.

The germline V and J ends were trimmed by 1 base and 11 bases, with 7 bases remaining between them. The length of the CDR3 is 10 residues. Germline V gene sequence: CDR1 SQVTM, CDR2 ANQGSEA. RNA transcripts gave rise to amplified TCR beta CDR3 regions. The TCR CDR3 was amplified in a first-round RT-PCR using the HTBI primer set. MiXCR was run by TCRdb on the multiplex PCR reads, yielding one entry per CDR3 protein. This sample carries 370,000 or so distinct CDR3 sequences, approximately 25% of them seen once, and the ten largest clones take 70% to 75%. The sequencing sample was made of blood. The chain combines TRBV29-1 with TRBJ2-3, with D unclear. This sequence was found in a man between 45 and 60 years old with Graves' hyperthyroidism. The CDR3 DNA is TGCAGCGTTGAAGCAGTTGGGCAGTATTTT. Encoded protein: CSVEAVGQYF.